This T cell receptor (beta chain) was retrieved from a study of identical twins (dated by TCRdb to about 2016). About the study as a whole: TCR alpha and beta repertoires from monozygotic twins, unrelated adults of various ages and cord blood were deep-sequenced to test whether fetal clonotypes persist. To rule out contamination, replicate twin experiments were performed at different times with different library preparation protocols.

This clonotype was found a few times. This receptor's antigen is unknown. Nothing much larger sits one base from this clone, and base qualities are not available. Beyond this particular receptor, the publication reports: Because the same donors could not be followed over many years, the conclusions depended on cross-sectional statistical analysis. In monozygotic twins, out-of-frame TCR alpha sharing was systematically underestimated by recombination models, although the models agreed with sharing between unrelated individuals. Fewer insertions were carried by abundant cord blood beta clonotypes; a weaker similar trend was observed in young adult naive repertoires, while no such trend was observed in memory repertoires. Zero-insertion analyses could be partly confounded by invariant T cells such as MAIT and iNKT, although diverse VJ usage argued against such confounding for most clonotypes. The excess sharing between twins in beta out-of-frame sequences was weaker because fewer shared sequences reduced the signal-to-noise ratio. Compared with coincidental sharing between unrelated individuals, an excess of low generation-probability sequences was observed among out-of-frame TCR alpha sequences shared between twins.

Every donor was a healthy Caucasian. Three pairs of female monozygotic twins, all aged about 18 to 29 years, made up the twin cohort. CD4+ and CD8+ T cell populations were isolated with positive isolation kits from Invitrogen. The library was obtained by 5' RACE. Sequencer: Illumina HiSeq 2000. Template switching introduced a universal primer binding site; the final cDNA contained a unique molecular identifier, enabling accurate counting of TCR cDNA molecules. First-strand cDNA for TCR alpha and beta chains was synthesized from specific primers in the conserved constant-segment region. To control for contamination, each cDNA library was double barcoded with a SMART-Mk sample barcode plus Illumina barcodes. TruSeq adapter sequences, together with Illumina sample barcodes, were added in two successive PCR steps. The TCR alpha and beta cDNA libraries were sequenced on the Illumina HiSeq platform using custom primers. The authors' pipeline ran thus. Raw reads were processed with MiGEC to extract unique molecular identifiers, and MiXCR was used to determine CDR3 positions. Recombination models were inferred per individual with the repgenHMM and IGoR tools using an EM algorithm. The analysis of shared clonotypes was done with the tcR package in R, with sharing normalized by the product of cloneset sizes. Out-of-frame nonproductive sequences were analyzed to study raw recombination free of thymic and clonal selection effects. TCRdb took the public reads, trimmed them with fastp at Q25, ran MiXCR for clone calling and kept in-frame beta chains. Each entry merges the rows of one CDR3 protein and shows their most common DNA and genes. TCRdb, not the original authors, processed these V and J calls. The sample contains about 250,000 distinct CDR3 sequences, about 8.9% of them found a single time. The top ten hold less than 4% of the sample.

The data were also submitted as part of a second study, on yellow fever vaccine responses in identical twins. As that second paper reports: The T cell response to vaccination in identical twins was reported by the authors to appear partly convergent and partly personalized. Focusing on identical twins, the study followed the T cell clones that responded to the vaccine, and did so with precision.

The source is a woman younger than 35 in good health. Sequencing was carried out using CD8+ T cells sorted from blood.

The CDR3 protein sequence reads: CASSQPTQSVYEQYF. The DNA sequence reads TGTGCCAGCAGCCAACCAACCCAATCTGTCTACGAGCAGTACTTC. Recombination connected TRBV4-2 to TRBJ2-7; the D gene lacks a confident call. The germline V gene sets CDR1 to LGHNA and CDR2 to YNFKEQ. Trimming takes 2 bases from V and 3 bases from J, and the germline ends sit 14 bases apart. The CDR3 spans 15 residues, from the cysteine through the phenylalanine. The DNA shown is the 45-base CDR3, in frame from base 1.